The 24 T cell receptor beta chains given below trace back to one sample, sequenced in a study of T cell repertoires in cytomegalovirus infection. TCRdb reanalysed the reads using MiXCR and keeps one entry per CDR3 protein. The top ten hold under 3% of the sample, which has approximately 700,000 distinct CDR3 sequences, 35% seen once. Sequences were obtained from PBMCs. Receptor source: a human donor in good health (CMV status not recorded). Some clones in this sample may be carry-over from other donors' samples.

The CDR3 DNA follows: TGTGCCAGCAGTCACCCCGCAGGGGCGATCACTGAAGCTTTCTTT. Its protein product is CASSHPAGAITEAFF. V is TRBV6-5 and J is TRBJ1-1; TRBD1 is a possible D gene (6 bases). The CDR3 loop spans 15 amino acids. Germline CDR1 and CDR2: MNHEY and SVGAGI. Trimming took 5 bases from V and 4 from J, leaving 17 bases between them.

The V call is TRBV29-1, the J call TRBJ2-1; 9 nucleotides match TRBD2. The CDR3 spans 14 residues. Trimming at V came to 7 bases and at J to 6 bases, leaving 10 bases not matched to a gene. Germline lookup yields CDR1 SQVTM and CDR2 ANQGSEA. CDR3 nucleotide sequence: TGCAGCGGGGGGGCGGGAGGGGCTGGCAATGAGCAGTTCTTC. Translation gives CSGGAGGAGNEQFF.

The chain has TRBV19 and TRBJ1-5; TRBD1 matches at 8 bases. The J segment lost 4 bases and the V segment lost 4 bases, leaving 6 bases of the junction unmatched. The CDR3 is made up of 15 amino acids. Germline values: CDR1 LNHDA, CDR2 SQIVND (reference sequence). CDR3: CASSTDRGTNQPQHF. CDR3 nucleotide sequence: TGTGCCAGTAGTACTGACAGGGGAACAAATCAGCCCCAGCATTTT.

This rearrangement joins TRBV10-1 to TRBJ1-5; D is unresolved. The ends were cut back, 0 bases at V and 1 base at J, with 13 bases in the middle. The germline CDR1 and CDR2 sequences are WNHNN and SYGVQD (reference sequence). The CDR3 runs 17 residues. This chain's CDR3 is CASSESVWQLSNQPQHF. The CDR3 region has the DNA TGCGCCAGCAGTGAGTCGGTGTGGCAGCTCAGCAATCAGCCCCAGCATTTT.

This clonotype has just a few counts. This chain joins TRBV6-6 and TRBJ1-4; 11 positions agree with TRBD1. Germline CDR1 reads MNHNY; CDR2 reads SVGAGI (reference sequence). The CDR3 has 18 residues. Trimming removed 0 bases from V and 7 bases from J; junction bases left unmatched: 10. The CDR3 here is CASSYSISLDRGREKLFF. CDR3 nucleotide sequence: TGTGCCAGCAGTTACTCGATCAGCCTGGACAGGGGGCGTGAAAAACTGTTTTTT.

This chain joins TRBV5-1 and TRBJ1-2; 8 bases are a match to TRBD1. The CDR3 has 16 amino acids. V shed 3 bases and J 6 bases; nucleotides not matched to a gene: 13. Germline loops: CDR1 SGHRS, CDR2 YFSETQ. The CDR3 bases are TGCGCCAGCAGCTCTCCGGGACAGGAACGGTCGCATGGCTACACCTTC. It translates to CASSSPGQERSHGYTF.

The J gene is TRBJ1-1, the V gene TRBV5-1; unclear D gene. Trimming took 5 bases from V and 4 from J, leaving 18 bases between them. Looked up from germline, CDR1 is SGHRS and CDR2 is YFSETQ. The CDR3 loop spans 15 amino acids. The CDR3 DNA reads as TGCGCCAGCAGTTTCGAAGGTAAGATGAGCACTGAAGCTTTCTTT. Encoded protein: CASSFEGKMSTEAFF. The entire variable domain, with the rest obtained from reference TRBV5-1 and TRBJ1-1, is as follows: KAGVTQTPRYLIKTRGQQVTLSCSPISGHRSVSWYQQTPGQGLQFLFEYFSETQRNKGNFPGRFSGRQFSNSRSEMNVSTLELGDSALYLCASSFEGKMSTEAFFGQGTRLTVV.

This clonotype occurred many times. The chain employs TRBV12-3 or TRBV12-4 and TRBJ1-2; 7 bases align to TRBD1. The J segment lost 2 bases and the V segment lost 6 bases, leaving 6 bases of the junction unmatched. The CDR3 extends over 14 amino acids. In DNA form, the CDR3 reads TGTGCCAGCAGGAGGGGACAGCAGAACTATGGCTACACCTTC. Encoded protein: CASRRGQQNYGYTF.

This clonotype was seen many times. The chain's CDR3 is CASSPTGPNYGYTF. CDR3 DNA sequence: TGTGCCAGCAGCCCCACAGGGCCAAACTATGGCTACACCTTC. The chain recombines TRBV7-8 with TRBJ1-2, with a tentative D call TRBD1 (6 bases). CDR1 is SGHVS, CDR2 FQNEAQ, per germline. This CDR3 has 14 amino acids. The V end lost 5 bases, the J end lost 2 bases, and 12 bases lay between the germline ends.

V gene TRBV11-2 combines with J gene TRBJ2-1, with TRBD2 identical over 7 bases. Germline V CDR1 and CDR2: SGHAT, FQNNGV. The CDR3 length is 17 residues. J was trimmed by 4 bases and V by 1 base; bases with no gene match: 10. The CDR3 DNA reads TGTGCCAGCAGCTTAGCGGGCGGTCTAGCGGTTTACAATGAGCAGTTCTTC. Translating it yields CASSLAGGLAVYNEQFF.

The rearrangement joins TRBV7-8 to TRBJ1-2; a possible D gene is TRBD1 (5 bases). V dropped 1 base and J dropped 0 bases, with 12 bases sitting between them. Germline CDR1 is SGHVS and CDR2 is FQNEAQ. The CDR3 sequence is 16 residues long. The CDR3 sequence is CASSLVSGASNYGYTF. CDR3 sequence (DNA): TGTGCCAGCAGCTTAGTGTCTGGGGCCTCTAACTATGGCTACACCTTC.

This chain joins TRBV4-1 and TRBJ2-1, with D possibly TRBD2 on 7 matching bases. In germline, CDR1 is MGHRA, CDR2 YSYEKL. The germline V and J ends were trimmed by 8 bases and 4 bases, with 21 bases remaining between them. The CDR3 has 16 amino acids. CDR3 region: CASGGGPLTDYNEQFF. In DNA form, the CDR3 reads TGCGCCAGCGGGGGGGGGCCGCTGACTGATTACAATGAGCAGTTCTTC.

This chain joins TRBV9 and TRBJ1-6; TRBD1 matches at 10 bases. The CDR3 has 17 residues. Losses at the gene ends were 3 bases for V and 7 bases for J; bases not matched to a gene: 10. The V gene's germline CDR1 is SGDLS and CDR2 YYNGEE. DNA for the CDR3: TGTGCCAGCAGCGAGACCGGGACAGGGGAGGCCAATTCACCCCTCCACTTT. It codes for CASSETGTGEANSPLHF.

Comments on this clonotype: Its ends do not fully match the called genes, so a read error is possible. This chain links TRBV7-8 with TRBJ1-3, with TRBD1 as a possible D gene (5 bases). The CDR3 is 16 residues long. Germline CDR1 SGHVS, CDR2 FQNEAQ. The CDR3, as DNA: TGTGCCAGCAGCTTGACTACAGGCTCCTCTGGAAACACCATAGATTTT. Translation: CASSLTTGSSGNTIDF. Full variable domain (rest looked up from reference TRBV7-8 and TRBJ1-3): GAGVSQSPRYKVAKRGQDVALRCDPISGHVSLFWYQQALGQGPEFLTYFQNEAQLDKSGLPSDRFFAERPEGSVSTLKIQRTQQEDSAVYLCASSLTTGSSGNTIDFGEGSWLTVV.

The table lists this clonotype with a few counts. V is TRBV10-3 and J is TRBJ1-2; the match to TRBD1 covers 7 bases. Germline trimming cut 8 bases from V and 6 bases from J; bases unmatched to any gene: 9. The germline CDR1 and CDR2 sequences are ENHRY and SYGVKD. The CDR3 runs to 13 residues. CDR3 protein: CAIQGDRTNGYTF. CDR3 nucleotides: TGTGCCATCCAAGGGGACAGAACCAATGGCTACACCTTC.

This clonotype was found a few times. The CDR3 is CASSLSSPGNYGYTF. The CDR3 nucleotides read TGTGCCAGCAGTTTATCATCCCCAGGGAACTATGGCTACACCTTC. V usage is TRBV28 and J usage is TRBJ1-2; possibly TRBD1 for D (5 bases). V gave up 1 base and J gave up 2 bases, with 11 bases separating them. The germline gives CDR1 MDHEN, CDR2 SYDVKM. This CDR3 is built from 15 residues.

CDR3 amino acids: CASSDFFGNQPQHF. DNA of the CDR3: TGTGCCAGCAGTGACTTCTTTGGCAATCAGCCCCAGCATTTT. The chain recombines TRBV12-3 or TRBV12-4 with TRBJ1-5; no clear D gene. CDR3 length equals 14 residues. Deletions cut 5 bases from V and 2 bases from J, with 10 bases between.

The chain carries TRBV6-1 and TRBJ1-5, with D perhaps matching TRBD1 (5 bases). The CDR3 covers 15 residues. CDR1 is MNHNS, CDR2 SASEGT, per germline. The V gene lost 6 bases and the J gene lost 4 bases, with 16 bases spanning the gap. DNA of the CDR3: TGTGCCAGCAGGGGGGTTTGGCAGACGAATCAGCCCCAGCATTTT. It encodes CASRGVWQTNQPQHF.

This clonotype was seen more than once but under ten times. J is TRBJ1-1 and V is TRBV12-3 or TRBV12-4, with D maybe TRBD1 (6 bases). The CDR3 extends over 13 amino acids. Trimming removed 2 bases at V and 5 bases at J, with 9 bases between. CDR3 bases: TGTGCCAGCAGTTTATCAGGGGTAACTGAAGCTTTCTTT. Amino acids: CASSLSGVTEAFF.

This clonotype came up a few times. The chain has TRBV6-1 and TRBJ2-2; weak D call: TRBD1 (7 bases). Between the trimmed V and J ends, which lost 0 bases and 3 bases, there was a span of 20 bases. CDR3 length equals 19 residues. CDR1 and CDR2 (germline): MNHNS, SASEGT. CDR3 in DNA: TGTGCCAGCAGTGAAGCGCAATTTTGGAGGGGGCTGGACACCGGGGAGCTGTTTTTT. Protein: CASSEAQFWRGLDTGELFF.

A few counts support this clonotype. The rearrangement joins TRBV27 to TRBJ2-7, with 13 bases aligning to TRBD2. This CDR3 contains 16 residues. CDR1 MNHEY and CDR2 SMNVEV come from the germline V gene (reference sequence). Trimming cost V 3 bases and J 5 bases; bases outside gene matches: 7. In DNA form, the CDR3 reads TGTGCCAGCAGTTTCGTACTAGCGGGGGGGCCAAACGAGCAGTACTTC. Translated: CASSFVLAGGPNEQYF.

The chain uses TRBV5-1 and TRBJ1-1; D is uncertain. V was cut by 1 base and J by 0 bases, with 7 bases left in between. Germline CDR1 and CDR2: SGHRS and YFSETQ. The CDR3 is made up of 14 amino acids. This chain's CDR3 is CASSLYTVNTEAFF. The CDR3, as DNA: TGCGCCAGCAGCTTGTACACGGTGAACACTGAAGCTTTCTTT.

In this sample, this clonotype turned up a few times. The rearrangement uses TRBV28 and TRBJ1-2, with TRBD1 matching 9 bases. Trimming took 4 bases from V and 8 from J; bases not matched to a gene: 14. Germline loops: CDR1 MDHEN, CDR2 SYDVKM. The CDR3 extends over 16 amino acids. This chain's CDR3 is CASSWVTGGRLRGYTF. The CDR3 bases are TGTGCCAGCAGTTGGGTCACAGGGGGCCGTTTGAGAGGCTACACCTTC.

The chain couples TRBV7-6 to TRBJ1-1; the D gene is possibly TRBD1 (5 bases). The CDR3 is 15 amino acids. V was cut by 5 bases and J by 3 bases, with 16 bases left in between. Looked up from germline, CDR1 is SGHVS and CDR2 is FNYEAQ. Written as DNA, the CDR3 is TGTGCCAGCAGCCCTCCGGCCACAGGTTACACTGAAGCTTTCTTT. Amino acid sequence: CASSPPATGYTEAFF.